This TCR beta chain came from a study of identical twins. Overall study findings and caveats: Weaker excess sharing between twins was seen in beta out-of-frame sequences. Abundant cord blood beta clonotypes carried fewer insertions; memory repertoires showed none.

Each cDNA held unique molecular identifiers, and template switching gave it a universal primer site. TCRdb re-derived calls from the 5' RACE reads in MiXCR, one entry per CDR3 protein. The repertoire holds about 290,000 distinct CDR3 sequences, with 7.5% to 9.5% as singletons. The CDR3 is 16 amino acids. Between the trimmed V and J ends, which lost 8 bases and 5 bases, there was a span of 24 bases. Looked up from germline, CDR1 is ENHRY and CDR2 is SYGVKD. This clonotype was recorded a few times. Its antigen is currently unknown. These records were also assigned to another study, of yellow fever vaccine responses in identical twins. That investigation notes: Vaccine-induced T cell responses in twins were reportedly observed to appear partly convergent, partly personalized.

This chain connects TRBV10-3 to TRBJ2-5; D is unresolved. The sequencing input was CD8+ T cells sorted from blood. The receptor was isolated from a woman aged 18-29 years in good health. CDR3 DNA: TGTGCCATCTCCGGGTCGGTCAGTCCAGGCGGTGAGACCCAGTACTTC. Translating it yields CAISGSVSPGGETQYF.